This TCR beta chain is drawn from a study of identical twins. Findings of the study overall: Its conclusions, products of cross-sectional statistical analysis, did not come from following the same donors. With abundant cord blood beta clonotypes, insertions were fewer; memory repertoires showed no such pattern.

TCRdb re-analysed the 5' RACE reads in MiXCR, keeping a single row per CDR3 protein. The sample has around 1.7 million distinct CDR3 sequences; 32% are singletons. The germline V gene encodes CDR1 MNHNS and CDR2 SASEGT. The CDR3 runs to 17 residues. Turning to this clonotype: The target antigen is unknown. The junction and the germline gene differ at one end; a read error may be behind it.

The clonotype comes from a newborn girl in good health. This chain links TRBV6-1 with TRBJ1-4; 10 bases are shared with TRBD1. Sequencing was performed on cord blood. The CDR3 is CAGRKGQGIGVSEKLFF. CDR3 bases: TGTGCCGGCAGGAAGGGACAGGGGATTGGAGTGAGCGAAAAACTGTTTTTT.